The T cell receptor (beta chain) described here comes from a study of blood T cell repertoires in COVID-19. Assay: immunoSEQ multiplex PCR; the TCRdb copy retains only in-frame clones and omits some. The sample consists of nearly 400,000 clones, roughly 90% of them appearing once. J gave up 6 bases and V 7 bases, and 18 bases lay outside the gene matches. The germline V gene encodes CDR1 SNHLY and CDR2 FYNNEI. The CDR3 covers 16 residues. Recovered status applied to Cohort 3 donors who had two consecutive negative PCRs. It also applied to those with clearance or with symptom resolution. Specimen: PBMCs or T cells enriched from blood (not recorded which). V is TRBV2 and J is TRBJ2-7; 7 bases map to TRBD1. This clonotype was sampled from a woman between 25 and 40 years old who had recovered from COVID-19. CDR3 in amino acids: CASTASGGSRWSEQYF. CDR3 nucleotide sequence: TGTGCCAGCACCGCTTCAGGGGGATCGAGGTGGTCCGAGCAGTACTTC.